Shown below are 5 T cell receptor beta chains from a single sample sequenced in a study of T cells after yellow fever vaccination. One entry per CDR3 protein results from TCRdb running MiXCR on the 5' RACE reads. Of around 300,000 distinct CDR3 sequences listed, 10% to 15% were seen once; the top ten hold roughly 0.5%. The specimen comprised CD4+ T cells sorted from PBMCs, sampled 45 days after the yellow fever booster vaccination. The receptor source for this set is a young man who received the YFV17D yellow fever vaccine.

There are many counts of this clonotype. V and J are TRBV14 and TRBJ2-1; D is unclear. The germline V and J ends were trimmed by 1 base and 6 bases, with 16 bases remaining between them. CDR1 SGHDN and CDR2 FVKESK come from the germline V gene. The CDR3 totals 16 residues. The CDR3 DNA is TGTGCCAGCAGCCAAGGTTTGCCCCGCGCTCGCAATGAGCAGTTCTTC. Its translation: CASSQGLPRARNEQFF.

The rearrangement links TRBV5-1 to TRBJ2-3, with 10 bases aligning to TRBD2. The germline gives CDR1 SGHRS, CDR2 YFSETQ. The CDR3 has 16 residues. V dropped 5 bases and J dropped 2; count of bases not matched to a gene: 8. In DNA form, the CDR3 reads TGCGCCAGCAGATGGAGCACTAGCGGGGCCACAGATACGCAGTATTTT. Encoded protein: CASRWSTSGATDTQYF.

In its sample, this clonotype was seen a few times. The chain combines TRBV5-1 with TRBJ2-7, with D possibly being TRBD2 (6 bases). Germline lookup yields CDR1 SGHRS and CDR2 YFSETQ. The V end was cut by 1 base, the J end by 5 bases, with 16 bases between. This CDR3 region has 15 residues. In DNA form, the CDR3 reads TGCGCCAGCAGCTTGTTACCGGGAGCAACCCACGAGCAGTACTTC. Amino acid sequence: CASSLLPGATHEQYF.

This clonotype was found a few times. The CDR3 nucleotides are TGCAGTGCTAGAGATGCCGTAGCGGGAGAGGGGGAGACCCAGTACTTC. This translates into CSARDAVAGEGETQYF. V and J are TRBV20-1 and TRBJ2-5; TRBD2 aligns across 9 bases. Per the germline V gene, CDR1 is DFQATT and CDR2 is SNEGSKA (reference sequence). The CDR3 covers 16 residues. V lost 0 bases, J lost 5 bases, and 10 bases stayed unmatched.

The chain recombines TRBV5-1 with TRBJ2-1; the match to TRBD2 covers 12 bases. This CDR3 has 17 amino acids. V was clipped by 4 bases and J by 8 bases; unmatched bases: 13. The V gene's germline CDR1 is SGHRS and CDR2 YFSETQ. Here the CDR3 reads CASSGGLLAGGGYEQFF. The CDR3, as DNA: TGCGCCAGCAGCGGAGGATTACTAGCGGGAGGAGGGTATGAGCAGTTCTTC.